Below, 22 T cell receptor beta chains from the same sample are listed, as sequenced in a study of T cells after yellow fever vaccination. TCRdb reprocessed the 5' RACE reads with MiXCR, giving one entry per CDR3 protein. Of more than 300,000 distinct CDR3 sequences listed, around 6.8% were seen once; the top ten hold 18%. Sample: PBMCs, taken about 49 days after the first yellow fever vaccination. These receptors were collected from a man between 18 and 35 years old who received the YFV17D yellow fever vaccine.

This sequence joins TRBV20-1 and TRBJ1-3; possible D gene TRBD1, 5 bases. Trimming stripped 0 bases from V and 3 bases from J, with 21 bases between. Germline V gene data show CDR1 as DFQATT and CDR2 as SNEGSKA (reference sequence). The CDR3 is 18 residues long. CDR3 sequence: CSARDRGRGTLYGNTIYF. The CDR3 nucleotides read TGCAGTGCTAGAGACCGGGGACGGGGAACGCTTTATGGAAACACCATATATTTT.

This chain connects TRBV6-2 or TRBV6-3 to TRBJ2-1, with D possibly TRBD2 on 6 matching bases. The CDR3 has 19 residues. The germline CDR1 and CDR2 sequences are MNHEY and SVGEGT. Trimming removed 7 bases at V and 0 bases at J, with 25 bases between. CDR3 nucleotide sequence: TGTGCCAGCACCAACCCCGCACTAGCAGCCTTTAGCTCCTACAATGAGCAGTTCTTC. Its translation: CASTNPALAAFSSYNEQFF.

The chain joins TRBV7-2 to TRBJ2-3; a weak D match, TRBD1 (6 bases). Germline assignment: CDR1 SGHTA and CDR2 FQGNSA. V dropped 3 bases and J dropped 5 bases, with 9 bases sitting between them. The CDR3 runs 13 residues. CDR3 DNA sequence: TGTGCCAGCAGCTTTTTCAGGGGAGATACGCAGTATTTT. It codes for CASSFFRGDTQYF.

There are a few counts of this clonotype. The chain employs TRBV7-2 and TRBJ2-1; 12 bases line up with TRBD2. The germline V gene encodes CDR1 SGHTA and CDR2 FQGNSA. CDR3 length: 14 residues. V shed 7 bases and J 9 bases; nucleotides not matched to a gene: 7. The CDR3 region has the DNA TGTGCCAGCAAGGCTAGCGGGGGGGCTGCTGAGCAGTTCTTC. It encodes CASKASGGAAEQFF.

V is TRBV20-1 and J is TRBJ2-1; weak D call: TRBD1 (6 bases). V was clipped by 0 bases and J by 5 bases, with 14 bases between them. The germline CDR1 and CDR2 sequences are DFQATT and SNEGSKA (reference sequence). CDR3 length: 15 amino acids. The CDR3 nucleotides read TGCAGTGCTAGAGAGAGGGGGTTCAGGGACAATGAGCAGTTCTTC. Its protein product is CSARERGFRDNEQFF.

The genes are TRBV30 and TRBJ1-2, with D perhaps TRBD1 (5 bases). The CDR3 runs to 12 residues. CDR1 GTSNPN and CDR2 SVGIG come from the germline V gene (reference sequence). The V end was cut by 4 bases, the J end by 4 bases, with 10 bases between. In DNA form, the CDR3 reads TGTGCCTGGATCCCGGGGGGCTATGGCTACACCTTC. Amino acids: CAWIPGGYGYTF.

Ten or more counts support this clonotype. The rearrangement links TRBV20-1 to TRBJ2-7, with 7 nucleotides matching TRBD2. CDR1 and CDR2 (germline): DFQATT, SNEGSKA (reference sequence). The CDR3 runs 11 residues. With 6 bases clipped from V and 6 bases from J, the junction kept 5 bases outside the gene matches. CDR3 sequence: CSAGGRFEQYF. CDR3 DNA: TGCAGTGCCGGCGGGAGATTCGAGCAGTACTTC.

This clonotype has just a few counts. The rearrangement joins TRBV4-3 to TRBJ1-2; no reliable D call. V lost 0 bases and J 8 bases, leaving 10 bases between the germline ends. Germline V gene data show CDR1 as LGHNA and CDR2 as YSLEER. The CDR3 runs to 13 residues. This CDR3 reads CASSQDYSRGYTF. The CDR3 DNA follows: TGCGCCAGCAGCCAAGACTATAGCAGGGGCTACACCTTC.

Turning to this clonotype: A far larger clone is one base from this, pointing to a likely read error. The rearrangement joins TRBV5-4 to TRBJ2-7, with 8 bases matching TRBD1. Germline CDR1 reads SGHNT; CDR2 reads YYREEE (reference sequence). The CDR3 runs 13 residues. CDR3 sequence: CASSPGQGYQQYF. The CDR3 DNA is TGTGCCAGCAGTCCCGGACAGGGCTACCAGCAGTACTTC.

This clonotype was picked up many times. The genes are TRBV11-1 and TRBJ1-1, with 7 bases that match TRBD1. J lost 4 bases, V lost 5 bases, and 7 bases had no gene match. CDR3 length: 14 residues. Germline assignment: CDR1 SGHAT and CDR2 FQDESV (reference sequence). This CDR3 reads CASSPDRVATEAFF. As DNA, the CDR3 is TGTGCCAGCAGCCCCGACAGGGTGGCCACTGAAGCTTTCTTT.

This chain links TRBV4-3 with TRBJ1-3, with D possibly matching TRBD1 (5 bases). The V gene lost 1 base and the J gene lost 3 bases, with 13 bases spanning the gap. The germline V gene encodes CDR1 LGHNA and CDR2 YSLEER. The CDR3 loop spans 16 amino acids. CDR3 sequence: CASSQGIGTSGNTIYF. The CDR3 coding sequence is TGCGCCAGCAGCCAAGGAATAGGGACTAGTGGAAACACCATATATTTT.

This clonotype was counted at least ten times. The V gene is TRBV12-3 or TRBV12-4, the J gene TRBJ2-6, with D possibly TRBD1 on 6 matching bases. Trimming removed 5 bases at V and 4 bases at J, with 15 bases between. The CDR3 is 16 amino acids. CDR3 residues: CASSLGDIAGANVLTF. The DNA for the CDR3 is TGTGCCAGCAGTCTGGGGGACATCGCGGGGGCCAACGTCCTGACTTTC.

This clonotype was seen a few times. V gene TRBV7-2 combines with J gene TRBJ2-4; D is uncertain. The CDR3 has 13 amino acids. Germline lookup yields CDR1 SGHTA and CDR2 FQGNSA. V lost 1 base and J 8 bases, leaving 9 bases between the germline ends. The DNA for the CDR3 is TGTGCCAGCAGCTTAGGCCAAACGGACATTCAGTACTTC. Translating it yields CASSLGQTDIQYF.

This clonotype occurred a few times. The chain carries TRBV12-3 or TRBV12-4 and TRBJ2-1; TRBD2 aligns across 10 bases. The CDR3 has 14 residues. The junction had 8 bases not matched to a gene; V was cut back by 6 bases and J by 9 bases. The CDR3 bases are TGTGCCAGCAGGGGGGAGCGGGGGGGCATTGAGCAGTTCTTC. It encodes CASRGERGGIEQFF.

The chain uses TRBV4-2 and TRBJ2-2; D gene unclear. CDR1 LGHNA and CDR2 YNFKEQ come from the germline V gene. There are 13 residues in the CDR3. Trimming removed 2 bases at V and 6 bases at J, with 7 bases between. The CDR3 nucleotides read TGTGCCAGCAGCCAAACCATCTCCGGGGAGCTGTTTTTT. Its translation: CASSQTISGELFF.

This clonotype was seen at least ten times. The rearrangement links TRBV18 to TRBJ1-5; D gene uncertain. V was clipped by 3 bases and J by 7 bases, with 10 bases between them. In germline, CDR1 is KGHSH, CDR2 LQKENI. The CDR3 totals 13 residues. The CDR3 here is CASSPEPRQPQHF. CDR3 DNA: TGTGCCAGCTCACCCGAGCCCCGCCAGCCCCAGCATTTT. Filled out from reference TRBV18 and TRBJ1-5, the complete variable domain reads NAGVMQNPRHLVRRRGQEARLRCSPMKGHSHVYWYRQLPEEGLKFMVYLQKENIIDESGMPKERFSAEFPKEGPSILRIQQVVRGDSAAYFCASSPEPRQPQHFGDGTRLSIL.

This clonotype came up a few times. This sequence joins TRBV4-2 and TRBJ1-3, with D hard to call. The CDR3 is 15 amino acids. V dropped 0 bases and J dropped 0 bases, with 6 bases sitting between them. Germline V lookup: CDR1 LGHNA, CDR2 YNFKEQ. CDR3 sequence: CASSQDPASGNTIYF. The CDR3 DNA reads as TGTGCCAGCAGCCAAGATCCGGCCTCTGGAAACACCATATATTTT.

As for this clonotype: This sequence may be a read error, since a much larger clone differs from it by one base. The J gene is TRBJ2-6, the V gene TRBV4-3; no firm D call. The germline gives CDR1 LGHNA, CDR2 YSLEER. This CDR3 has 16 residues. Deletions cut 4 bases from V and 3 bases from J, with 13 bases between. The CDR3 DNA follows: TGCGCCAGCAGCCGAGATCGACCCGGTGGGGCCAACGTCCTGACTTTC. Translation: CASSRDRPGGANVLTF.

The chain links TRBV12-3 or TRBV12-4 to TRBJ2-1; no reliable D call. The CDR3 sequence is 13 residues long. Trimming removed 3 bases at V and 6 bases at J, with 9 bases between. The CDR3 DNA sequence: TGTGCCAGCAGTTTTCGAGCAGTCAATGAGCAGTTCTTC. It is translated as CASSFRAVNEQFF.

Of note for this clonotype: Mismatch with germline at one junction end may stem from a read error. The rearrangement uses TRBV7-7 and TRBJ2-5, with D maybe TRBD2 (6 bases). This CDR3 is built from 16 residues. CDR1 and CDR2 from the germline V gene are SSHAT and FNYEAQ (reference sequence). The CDR3: CASSLGGTAGQETQYF. The CDR3 DNA reads TGTGCTAGCAGCTTGGGCGGGACCGCCGGACAAGAGACCCAGTACTTC.

V and J are TRBV7-6 and TRBJ2-5; D not resolved. Germline-derived CDR1 and CDR2 are SGHVS and FNYEAQ. V lost 6 bases and J lost 5, with 13 bases in between. The CDR3 spans 13 residues. DNA of the CDR3: TGTGCCAGCAGAGTTCTCCTGGGGGAGACCCAGTACTTC. Its translation is CASRVLLGETQYF. The whole variable domain, filled in from reference TRBV7-6 and TRBJ2-5, reads GAGVSQSPRYKVTKRGQDVALRCDPISGHVSLYWYRQALGQGPEFLTYFNYEAQQDKSGLPNDRFSAERPEGSISTLTIQRTEQRDSAMYRCASRVLLGETQYFGPGTRLLVL.

This clonotype was counted at least ten times. The J gene is TRBJ1-1, the V gene TRBV5-4; unclear D gene. The CDR3 extends over 12 amino acids. Per the germline V gene, CDR1 is SGHNT and CDR2 is YYREEE (reference sequence). V was trimmed by 2 bases and J by 5 bases, leaving 7 bases between them. The CDR3 DNA reads as TGTGCCAGCAGCTTTGATAGTACTGAAGCTTTCTTT. Translated, it gives CASSFDSTEAFF.